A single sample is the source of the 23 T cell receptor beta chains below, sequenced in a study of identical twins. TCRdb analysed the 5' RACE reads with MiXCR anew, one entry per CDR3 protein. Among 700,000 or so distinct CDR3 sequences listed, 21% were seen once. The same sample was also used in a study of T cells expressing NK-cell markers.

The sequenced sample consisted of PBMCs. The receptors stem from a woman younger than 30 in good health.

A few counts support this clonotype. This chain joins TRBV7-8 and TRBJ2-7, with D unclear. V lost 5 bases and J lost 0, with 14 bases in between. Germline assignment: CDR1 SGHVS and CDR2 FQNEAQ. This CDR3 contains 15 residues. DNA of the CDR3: TGTGCCAGCAGCCCGGTGGCTCTAAACTCCTACGAGCAGTACTTC. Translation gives CASSPVALNSYEQYF.

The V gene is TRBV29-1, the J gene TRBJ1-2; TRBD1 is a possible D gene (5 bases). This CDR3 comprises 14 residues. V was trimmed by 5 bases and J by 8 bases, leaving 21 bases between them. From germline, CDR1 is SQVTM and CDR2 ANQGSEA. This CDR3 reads CSVTGTQGGEGYTF. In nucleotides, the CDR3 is TGCAGCGTTACCGGGACTCAAGGCGGTGAAGGCTACACCTTC.

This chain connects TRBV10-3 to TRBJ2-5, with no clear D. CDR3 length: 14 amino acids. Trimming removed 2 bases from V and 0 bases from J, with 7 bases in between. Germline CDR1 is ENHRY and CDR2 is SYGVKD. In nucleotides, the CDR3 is TGTGCCATCAGTGAGGGACGTTACCAAGAGACCCAGTACTTC. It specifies CAISEGRYQETQYF.

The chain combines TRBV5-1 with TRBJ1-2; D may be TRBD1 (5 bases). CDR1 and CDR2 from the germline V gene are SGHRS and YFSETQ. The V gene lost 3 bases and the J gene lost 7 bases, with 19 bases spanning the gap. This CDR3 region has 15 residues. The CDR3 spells CASSYANFGGAGYTF. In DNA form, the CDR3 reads TGCGCCAGCAGCTATGCTAACTTCGGAGGGGCTGGCTACACCTTC.

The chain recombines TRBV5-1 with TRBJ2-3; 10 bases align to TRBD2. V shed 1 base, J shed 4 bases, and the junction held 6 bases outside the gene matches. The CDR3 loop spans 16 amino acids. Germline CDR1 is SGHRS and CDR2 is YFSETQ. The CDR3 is CASSLLAGGLSDTQYF. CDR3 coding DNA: TGCGCCAGCAGCTTGTTAGCGGGGGGTTTGTCAGATACGCAGTATTTT.

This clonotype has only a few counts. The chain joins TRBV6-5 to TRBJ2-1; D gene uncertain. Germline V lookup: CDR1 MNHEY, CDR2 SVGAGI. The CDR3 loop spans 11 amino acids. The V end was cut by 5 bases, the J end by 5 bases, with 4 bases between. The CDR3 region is CASSKHNEQFF. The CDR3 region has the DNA TGTGCCAGCAGTAAACACAATGAGCAGTTCTTC.

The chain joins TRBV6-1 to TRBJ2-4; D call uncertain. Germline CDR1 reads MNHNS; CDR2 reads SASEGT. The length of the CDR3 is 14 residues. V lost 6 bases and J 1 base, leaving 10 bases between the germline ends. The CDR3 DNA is TGTGCCAGCAGACCCGTGGGGGCCAAAAACATTCAGTACTTC. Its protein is CASRPVGAKNIQYF.

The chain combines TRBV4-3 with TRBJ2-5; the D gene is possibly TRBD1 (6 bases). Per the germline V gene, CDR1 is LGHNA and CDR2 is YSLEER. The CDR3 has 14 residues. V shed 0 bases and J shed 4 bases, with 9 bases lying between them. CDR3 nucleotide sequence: TGCGCCAGCAGCCAAGAAGCCAGGGGAGAGACCCAGTACTTC. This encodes CASSQEARGETQYF.

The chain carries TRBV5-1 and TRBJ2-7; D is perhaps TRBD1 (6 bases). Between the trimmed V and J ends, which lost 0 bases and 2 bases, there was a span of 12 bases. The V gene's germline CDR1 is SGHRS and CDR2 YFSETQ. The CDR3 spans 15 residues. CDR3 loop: CASSLEQGSAYEQYF. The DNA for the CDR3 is TGCGCCAGCAGCTTGGAACAGGGTAGCGCCTACGAGCAGTACTTC.

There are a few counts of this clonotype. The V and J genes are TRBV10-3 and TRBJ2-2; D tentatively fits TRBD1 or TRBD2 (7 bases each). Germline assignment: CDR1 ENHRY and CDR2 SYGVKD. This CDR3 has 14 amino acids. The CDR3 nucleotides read TGTGCAGCACAGGGGACCGGGAGGACCGGGGAGCTGTTTTTT. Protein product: CAAQGTGRTGELFF.

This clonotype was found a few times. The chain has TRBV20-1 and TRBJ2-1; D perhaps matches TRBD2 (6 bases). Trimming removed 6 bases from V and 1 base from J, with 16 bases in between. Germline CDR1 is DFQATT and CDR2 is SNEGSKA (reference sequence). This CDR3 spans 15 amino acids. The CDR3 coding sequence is TGCAGTGCCCTACCTCTAGCGTTTTCCTACAATGAGCAGTTCTTC. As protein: CSALPLAFSYNEQFF.

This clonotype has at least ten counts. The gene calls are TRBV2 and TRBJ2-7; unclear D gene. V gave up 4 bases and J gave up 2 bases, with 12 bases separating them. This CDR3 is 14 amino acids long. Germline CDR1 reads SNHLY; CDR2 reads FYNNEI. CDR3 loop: CASSGGIMAYEQYF. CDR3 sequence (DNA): TGTGCCAGCAGTGGGGGTATAATGGCCTACGAGCAGTACTTC.

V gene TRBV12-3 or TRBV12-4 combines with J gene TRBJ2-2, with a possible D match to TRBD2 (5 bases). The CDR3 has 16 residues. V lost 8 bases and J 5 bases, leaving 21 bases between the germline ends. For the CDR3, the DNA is TGTGCCAGCCAAAAGGGCGGGTTAAGGTTGACCGGGGAGCTGTTTTTT. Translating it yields CASQKGGLRLTGELFF.

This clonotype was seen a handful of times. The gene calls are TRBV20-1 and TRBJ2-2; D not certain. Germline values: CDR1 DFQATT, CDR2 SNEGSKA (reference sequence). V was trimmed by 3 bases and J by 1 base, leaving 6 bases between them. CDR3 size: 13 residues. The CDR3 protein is CSASAGNTGELFF. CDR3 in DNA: TGCAGTGCTAGTGCAGGGAACACCGGGGAGCTGTTTTTT.

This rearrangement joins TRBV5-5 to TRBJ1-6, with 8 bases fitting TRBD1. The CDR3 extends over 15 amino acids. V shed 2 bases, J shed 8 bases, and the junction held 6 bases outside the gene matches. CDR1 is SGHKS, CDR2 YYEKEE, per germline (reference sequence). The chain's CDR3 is CASSFRQGRDSPLHF. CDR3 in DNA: TGTGCCAGCAGCTTCAGACAGGGGCGAGATTCACCCCTCCACTTT. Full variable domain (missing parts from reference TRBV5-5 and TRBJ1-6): DAGVTQSPTHLIKTRGQQVTLRCSPISGHKSVSWYQQVLGQGPQFIFQYYEKEERGRGNFPDRFSARQFPNYSSELNVNALLLGDSALYLCASSFRQGRDSPLHFGNGTRLTVT.

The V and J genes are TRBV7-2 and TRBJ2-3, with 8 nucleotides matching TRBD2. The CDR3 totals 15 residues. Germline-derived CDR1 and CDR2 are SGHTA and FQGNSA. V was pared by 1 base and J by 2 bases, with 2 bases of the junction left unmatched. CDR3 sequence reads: CASSLVGRATDTQYF. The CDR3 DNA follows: TGTGCCAGCAGCTTAGTCGGGAGGGCCACAGATACGCAGTATTTT.

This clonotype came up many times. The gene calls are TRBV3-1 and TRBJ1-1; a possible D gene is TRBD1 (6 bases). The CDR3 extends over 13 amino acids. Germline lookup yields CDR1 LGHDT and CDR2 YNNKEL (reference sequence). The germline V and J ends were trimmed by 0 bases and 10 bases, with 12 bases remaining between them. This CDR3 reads CASSQEGGGAAFF. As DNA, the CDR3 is TGTGCCAGCAGCCAAGAAGGTGGGGGGGCAGCTTTCTTT.

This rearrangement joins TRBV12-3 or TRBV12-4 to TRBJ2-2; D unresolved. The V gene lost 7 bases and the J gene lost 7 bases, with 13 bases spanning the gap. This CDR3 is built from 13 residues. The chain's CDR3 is CASTPKAFGELFF. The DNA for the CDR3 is TGTGCCAGCACCCCTAAAGCGTTCGGGGAGCTGTTTTTT.

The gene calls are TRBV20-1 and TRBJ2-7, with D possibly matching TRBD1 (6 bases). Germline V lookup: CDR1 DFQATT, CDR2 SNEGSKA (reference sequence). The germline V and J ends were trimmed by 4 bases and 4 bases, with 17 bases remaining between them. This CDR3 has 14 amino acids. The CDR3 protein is CSAKFSTGLYEQYF. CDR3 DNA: TGCAGTGCTAAATTCTCGACAGGCCTTTACGAGCAGTACTTC.

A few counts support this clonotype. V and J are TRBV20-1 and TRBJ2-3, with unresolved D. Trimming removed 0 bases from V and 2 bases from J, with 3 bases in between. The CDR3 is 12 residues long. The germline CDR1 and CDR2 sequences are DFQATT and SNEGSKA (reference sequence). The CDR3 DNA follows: TGCAGTGCTAGAGAGATCACAGATACGCAGTATTTT. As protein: CSAREITDTQYF.

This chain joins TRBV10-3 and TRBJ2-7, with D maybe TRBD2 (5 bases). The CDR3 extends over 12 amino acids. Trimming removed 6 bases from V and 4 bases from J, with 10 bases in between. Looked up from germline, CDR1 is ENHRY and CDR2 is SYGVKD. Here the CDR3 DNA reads TGTGCCATCAGGGGCGGAGGATACGAGCAGTACTTC. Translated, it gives CAIRGGGYEQYF.

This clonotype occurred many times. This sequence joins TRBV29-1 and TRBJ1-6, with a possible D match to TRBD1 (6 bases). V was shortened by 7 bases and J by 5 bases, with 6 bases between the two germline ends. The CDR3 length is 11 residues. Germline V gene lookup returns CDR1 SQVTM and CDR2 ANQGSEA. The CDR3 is CSAGDNSPLHF. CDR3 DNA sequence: TGCAGCGCAGGGGATAATTCACCCCTCCACTTT.

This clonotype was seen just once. CDR3: CSASRANTGELFF. CDR3 sequence (DNA): TGCAGTGCTAGCCGCGCTAACACCGGGGAGCTGTTTTTT. J is TRBJ2-2 and V is TRBV20-1; unclear D gene. Germline CDR1 DFQATT, CDR2 SNEGSKA (reference sequence). The CDR3 spans 13 residues. V was cut by 3 bases and J by 2 bases, with 7 bases left in between.